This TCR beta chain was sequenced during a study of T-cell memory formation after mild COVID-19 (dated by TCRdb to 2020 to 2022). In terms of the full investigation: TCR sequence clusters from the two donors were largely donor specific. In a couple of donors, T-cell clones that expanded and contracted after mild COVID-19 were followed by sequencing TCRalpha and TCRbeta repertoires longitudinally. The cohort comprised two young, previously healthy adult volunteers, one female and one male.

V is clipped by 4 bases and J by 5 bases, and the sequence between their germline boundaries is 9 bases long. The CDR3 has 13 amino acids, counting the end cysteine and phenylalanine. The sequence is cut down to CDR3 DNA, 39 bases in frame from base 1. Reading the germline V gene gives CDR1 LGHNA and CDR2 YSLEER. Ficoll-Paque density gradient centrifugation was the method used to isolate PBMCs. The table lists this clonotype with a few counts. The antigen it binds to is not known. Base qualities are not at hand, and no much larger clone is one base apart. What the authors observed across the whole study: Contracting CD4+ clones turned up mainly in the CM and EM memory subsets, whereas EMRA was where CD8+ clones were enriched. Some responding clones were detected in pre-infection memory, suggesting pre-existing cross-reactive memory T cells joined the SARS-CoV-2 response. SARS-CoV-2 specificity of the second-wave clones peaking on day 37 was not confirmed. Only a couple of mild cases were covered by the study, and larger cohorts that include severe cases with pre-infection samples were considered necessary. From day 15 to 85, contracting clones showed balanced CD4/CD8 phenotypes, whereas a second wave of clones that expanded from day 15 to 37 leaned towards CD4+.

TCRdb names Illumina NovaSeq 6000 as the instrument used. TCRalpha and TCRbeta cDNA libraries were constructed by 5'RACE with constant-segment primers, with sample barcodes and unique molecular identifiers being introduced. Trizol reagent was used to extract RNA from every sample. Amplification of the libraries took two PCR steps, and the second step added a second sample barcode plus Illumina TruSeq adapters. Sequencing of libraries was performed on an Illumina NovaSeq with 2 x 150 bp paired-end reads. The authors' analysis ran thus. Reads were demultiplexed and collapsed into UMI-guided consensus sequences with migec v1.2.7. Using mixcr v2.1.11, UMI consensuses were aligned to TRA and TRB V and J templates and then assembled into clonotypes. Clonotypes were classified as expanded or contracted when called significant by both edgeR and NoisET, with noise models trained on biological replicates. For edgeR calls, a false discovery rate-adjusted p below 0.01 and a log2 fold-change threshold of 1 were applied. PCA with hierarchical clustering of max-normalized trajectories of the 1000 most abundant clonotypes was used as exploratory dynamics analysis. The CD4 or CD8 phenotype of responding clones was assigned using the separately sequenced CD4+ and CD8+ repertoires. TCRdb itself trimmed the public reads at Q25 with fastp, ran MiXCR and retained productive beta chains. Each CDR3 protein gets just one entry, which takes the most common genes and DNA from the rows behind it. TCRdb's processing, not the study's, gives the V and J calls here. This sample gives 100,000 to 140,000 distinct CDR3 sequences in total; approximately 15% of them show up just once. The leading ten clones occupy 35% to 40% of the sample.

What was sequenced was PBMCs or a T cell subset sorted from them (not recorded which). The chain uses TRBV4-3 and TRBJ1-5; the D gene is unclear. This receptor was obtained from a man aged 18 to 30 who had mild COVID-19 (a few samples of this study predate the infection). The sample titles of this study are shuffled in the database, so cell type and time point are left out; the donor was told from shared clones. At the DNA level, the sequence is TGCGCCAGCAGCCCCACTCAGGATCAGCCCCAGCATTTT. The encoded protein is CASSPTQDQPQHF.